This entry describes one T cell receptor (beta chain). Its antigen remains unidentified. With 2 bases clipped from V and 10 bases from J, the junction kept 10 bases outside the gene matches. The CDR3 sequence is 15 residues long. CDR1 is SGHRS, CDR2 YFSETQ, per germline. Use of 60 Vbeta and 13 Jbeta primers characterized the PCR. The data were produced by immunoSEQ multiplex PCR, yet TCRdb's version contains in-frame clones alone and is incomplete. The table has over 40,000 clones, about nine tenths seen once. This sample was taken from a study of cytomegalovirus exposure and HLA in healthy donors. Broader study findings: CMV serostatus was the only recorded immune exposure for donors.

Sequences were obtained from PBMCs. This chain uses TRBV5-1 with TRBJ2-1, with 9 positions matching TRBD2. The TCR was taken from a woman in her forties in good health and CMV-seropositive. DNA of the CDR3: TGCGCCAGCAGCTTAGGAGCGGGGGGATTCGGAGAGCAGTTCTTC. Translation gives CASSLGAGGFGEQFF.